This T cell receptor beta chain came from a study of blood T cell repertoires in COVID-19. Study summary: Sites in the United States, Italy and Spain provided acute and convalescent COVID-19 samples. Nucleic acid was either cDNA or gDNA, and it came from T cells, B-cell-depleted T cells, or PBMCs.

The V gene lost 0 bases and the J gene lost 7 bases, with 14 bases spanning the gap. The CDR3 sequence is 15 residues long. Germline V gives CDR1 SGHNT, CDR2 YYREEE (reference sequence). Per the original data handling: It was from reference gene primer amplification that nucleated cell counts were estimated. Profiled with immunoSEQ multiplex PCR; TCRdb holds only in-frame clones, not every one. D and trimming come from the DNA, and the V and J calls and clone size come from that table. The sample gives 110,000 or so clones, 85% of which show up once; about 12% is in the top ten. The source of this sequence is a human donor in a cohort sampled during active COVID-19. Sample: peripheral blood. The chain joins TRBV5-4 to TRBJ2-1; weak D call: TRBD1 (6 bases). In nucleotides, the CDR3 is TGTGCCAGCAGCTTGGTGGCAGGGGATATGAATGAGCAGTTCTTC. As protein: CASSLVAGDMNEQFF.